These 23 T cell receptor beta chains were all obtained from the same sample, sequenced in a study of Ad26.COV2.S vaccination and SARS-CoV-2 variants. Only in-frame clones appear in the TCRdb table, and some are missing; sequencing was by immunoSEQ multiplex PCR. The sample includes about 350,000 clones, approximately 90% of them seen just once. Sequencing was performed on peripheral blood, taken after recovery from COVID-19. The receptors come from a human donor who had recovered from COVID-19.

V and J are TRBV19 and TRBJ1-2; possible D gene TRBD1, 5 bases. The length of the CDR3 is 15 residues. Germline CDR1 LNHDA, CDR2 SQIVND (reference sequence). Trimming removed 5 bases from V and 8 bases from J, with 21 bases in between. The CDR3 DNA reads as TGTGCCAGTAGTCGGGACTTGGGGGACCCTTGGGGCTACACCTTC. Translated: CASSRDLGDPWGYTF.

The chain joins TRBV5-4 to TRBJ2-5, with D possibly TRBD1 on 6 matching bases. CDR1 is SGHNT, CDR2 YYREEE, per germline (reference sequence). This CDR3 comprises 13 residues. Trimming took off 5 bases at V and 10 bases at J, with 18 bases between the two ends. This CDR3 reads CASRDRTTVFQYF. CDR3 sequence (DNA): TGTGCCAGCAGGGACAGAACTACAGTCTTCCAGTACTTC.

The J gene is TRBJ1-4, the V gene TRBV6-1, with D possibly TRBD1 on 6 matching bases. CDR1 is MNHNS, CDR2 SASEGT, per germline. There are 15 residues in the CDR3. Trimming pared 3 bases from V and 0 bases from J, leaving 8 bases between. The CDR3 loop reads CASSDRGTTNEKLFF. CDR3 nucleotides: TGTGCCAGCAGTGACAGGGGAACAACTAATGAAAAACTGTTTTTT.

V gene TRBV20-1 combines with J gene TRBJ1-4, with D tentatively TRBD1 (5 bases). This CDR3 has 16 residues. V lost 3 bases and J lost 7, with 21 bases in between. Per the germline V gene, CDR1 is DFQATT and CDR2 is SNEGSKA (reference sequence). CDR3 bases: TGCAGTGCTAGTGTGAGGGGAGAGAACCTCCGTGAAAAACTGTTTTTT. Protein sequence: CSASVRGENLREKLFF.

The V and J genes are TRBV27 and TRBJ1-6; D is unclear. Germline-derived CDR1 and CDR2 are MNHEY and SMNVEV (reference sequence). V shed 5 bases and J shed 7 bases, with 15 bases lying between them. CDR3 size: 15 residues. The CDR3 DNA sequence: TGTGCCAGCAGTCAACTAGGTCGGGGAAATTCACCCCTCCACTTT. Encoded protein: CASSQLGRGNSPLHF.

The rearrangement joins TRBV4-2 to TRBJ2-2; D is unresolved. This CDR3 has 15 residues. V gave up 4 bases and J gave up 0 bases, with 9 bases separating them. Germline V gene lookup returns CDR1 LGHNA and CDR2 YNFKEQ. The CDR3 sequence: CASSPRVPNTGELFF. In DNA, the CDR3 is TGTGCCAGCAGCCCCCGGGTTCCGAACACCGGGGAGCTGTTTTTT.

The chain has TRBV4-1 and TRBJ2-7; possibly TRBD1 for D (6 bases). Trimming stripped 2 bases from V and 2 bases from J, with 10 bases between. This CDR3 has 14 residues. CDR1 and CDR2 (germline): MGHRA, YSYEKL. CDR3 residues: CASSQLPGAYEQYF. The DNA of the CDR3 is TGCGCCAGCAGCCAACTTCCAGGGGCCTACGAGCAGTACTTC.

This chain joins TRBV6-5 and TRBJ1-2; D ambiguous. Trimming removed 4 bases at V and 6 bases at J, with 9 bases between. The CDR3 covers 12 residues. CDR1 and CDR2 from the germline V gene are MNHEY and SVGAGI. In nucleotides, the CDR3 is TGTGCCAGCAGTTCGCTACAAGATGGCTACACCTTC. Its protein product is CASSSLQDGYTF.

The chain is built from TRBV10-3 and TRBJ2-1, with TRBD2 matching over 8 bases. V lost 0 bases and J lost 4; bases outside the gene matches: 8. The CDR3 length is 17 residues. Germline V CDR1 and CDR2: ENHRY, SYGVKD. This CDR3 reads CAISESVGRGVYNEQFF. The DNA of the CDR3 is TGTGCCATCAGTGAGTCCGTAGGGCGGGGGGTTTACAATGAGCAGTTCTTC.

This chain's CDR3 is CASSLLGNSPLHF. In DNA, the CDR3 is TGTGCCAGCAGCTTACTGGGGAATTCACCCCTCCACTTT. The J gene is TRBJ1-6, the V gene TRBV13, with D hard to call. CDR3 size: 13 residues. The V gene's germline CDR1 is PRHDT and CDR2 FYEKMQ (reference sequence). V was pared by 2 bases and J by 7 bases, with 6 bases between.

The V gene is TRBV29-1, the J gene TRBJ2-1; no clear D. CDR3 size: 10 residues. Per germline, CDR1 SQVTM and CDR2 ANQGSEA. V shed 2 bases and J shed 5 bases, with 1 base lying between them. The CDR3 protein is CSVENNEQFF. The CDR3 DNA is TGCAGCGTTGAAAACAATGAGCAGTTCTTC.

The chain uses TRBV19 and TRBJ1-5, with 7 positions matching TRBD1. In germline, CDR1 is LNHDA, CDR2 SQIVND (reference sequence). This CDR3 comprises 15 residues. V gave up 4 bases and J gave up 4 bases; unmatched junction bases: 7. In DNA, the CDR3 is TGTGCCAGTAGTAAAGACAGGGCCGTAAATCAGCCCCAGCATTTT. It codes for CASSKDRAVNQPQHF. The entire variable domain, with the rest obtained from reference TRBV19 and TRBJ1-5, is as follows: DGGITQSPKYLFRKEGQNVTLSCEQNLNHDAMYWYRQDPGQGLRLIYYSQIVNDFQKGDIAEGYSVSREKKESFPLTVTSAQKNPTAFYLCASSKDRAVNQPQHFGDGTRLSIL.

The chain joins TRBV9 to TRBJ2-2; 7 positions match TRBD1. CDR3 length equals 17 residues. V lost 0 bases, J lost 3 bases, and 8 bases stayed unmatched. Germline V CDR1 and CDR2: SGDLS, YYNGEE. In DNA form, the CDR3 reads TGTGCCAGCAGCGTAGCCGTGCAGGGGGTCGACACCGGGGAGCTGTTTTTT. Protein: CASSVAVQGVDTGELFF.

The CDR3 protein is CASTSGQGSSYEQYF. Written as DNA, the CDR3 is TGTGCCAGTACCTCCGGACAGGGGAGCTCCTACGAGCAGTACTTC. This chain joins TRBV19 and TRBJ2-7; TRBD1 matches 9 bases. V was pared by 7 bases and J by 0 bases, with 7 bases of the junction left unmatched. The CDR3 contains 15 residues. CDR1 and CDR2 (germline): LNHDA, SQIVND (reference sequence).

This clone is a singleton in its sample. The J gene is TRBJ2-7, the V gene TRBV4-1; the match to TRBD2 covers 7 bases. The V gene's germline CDR1 is MGHRA and CDR2 YSYEKL. The V segment lost 4 bases and the J segment 2 bases; nucleotides outside the gene matches: 8. This CDR3 has 15 amino acids. The CDR3 is CASSPQLAQTYEQYF. As DNA, the CDR3 is TGCGCCAGCAGCCCGCAACTAGCGCAGACCTACGAGCAGTACTTC.

The chain has TRBV28 and TRBJ2-5; TRBD2 matches 7 bases. With V trimmed by 4 bases and J by 3 bases, 5 bases remained unmatched. CDR3 size: 14 residues. The V gene's germline CDR1 is MDHEN and CDR2 SYDVKM. CDR3 amino acids: CASSSGAGKETQYF. The DNA of the CDR3 is TGTGCCAGCAGTTCTGGAGCGGGGAAAGAGACCCAGTACTTC. Complete variable domain (other parts from reference TRBV28 and TRBJ2-5): DVKVTQSSRYLVKRTGEKVFLECVQDMDHENMFWYRQDPGLGLRLIYFSYDVKMKEKGDIPEGYSVSREKKERFSLILESASTNQTSMYLCASSSGAGKETQYFGPGTRLLVL.

The chain joins TRBV3-1 (or the pseudogene TRBV3-2) to TRBJ2-1, with TRBD2 identical over 7 bases. The CDR3 has 16 amino acids. CDR1 is LGHDT and CDR2 is YNNKEL in the germline V gene (reference sequence). The junction had 9 bases not matched to a gene; V was cut back by 3 bases and J by 4 bases. The CDR3 here is CASSHKPIGGYNEQFF. The CDR3 DNA reads TGTGCCAGCAGCCATAAACCAATCGGGGGGTACAATGAGCAGTTCTTC.

The CDR3 nucleotides are TGTGCCAGCAGCTTACAGGGAAGGGGCTACGAGCAGTACTTC. It is translated as CASSLQGRGYEQYF. The chain uses TRBV7-8 and TRBJ2-7; D possibly corresponds to TRBD1 (5 bases). The V end was cut by 2 bases, the J end by 3 bases, with 11 bases between. The CDR3 runs to 14 residues. The V gene's germline CDR1 is SGHVS and CDR2 FQNEAQ. The entire variable domain, with the rest obtained from reference TRBV7-8 and TRBJ2-7, is as follows: GAGVSQSPRYKVAKRGQDVALRCDPISGHVSLFWYQQALGQGPEFLTYFQNEAQLDKSGLPSDRFFAERPEGSVSTLKIQRTQQEDSAVYLCASSLQGRGYEQYFGPGTRLTVT.

The CDR3 sequence is CASSPRTDLNTGELFF. The CDR3 bases are TGTGCCAGCAGCCCCCGGACGGACTTAAACACCGGGGAGCTGTTTTTT. The chain uses TRBV9 and TRBJ2-2; weak D call: TRBD2 (5 bases). This CDR3 is built from 16 residues. V was cut by 4 bases and J by 2 bases, with 15 bases left in between. Germline V gene data show CDR1 as SGDLS and CDR2 as YYNGEE.

The rearrangement links TRBV2 to TRBJ2-7; TRBD1 aligns across 9 bases. This CDR3 spans 13 amino acids. Germline V gives CDR1 SNHLY, CDR2 FYNNEI. V was clipped by 7 bases and J by 5 bases; unmatched bases: 6. The CDR3 reads CASMDRGRDEQYF. The CDR3 nucleotides are TGTGCCAGCATGGACAGGGGCCGGGACGAGCAGTACTTC.

The CDR3 region has the DNA TGTGCCAGCAGCGTGACAGGGAACGAGCAGTACTTC. Translated, it gives CASSVTGNEQYF. The J gene is TRBJ2-7, the V gene TRBV11-2; 7 bases are shared with TRBD1. V lost 5 bases to trimming and J lost 5 bases; unmatched junction nucleotides: 3. This CDR3 has 12 amino acids. The germline V gene encodes CDR1 SGHAT and CDR2 FQNNGV.

The rearrangement links TRBV6-5 to TRBJ1-2; 7 nucleotides align to TRBD1. CDR1 is MNHEY, CDR2 SVGAGI, per germline. CDR3 length: 15 amino acids. The V gene end was trimmed by 5 bases and the J gene end by 2 bases; junction bases not matched to a gene: 8. The CDR3 nucleotides are TGTGCCAGCAGTAGCCGGACAGGTCCCAACTATGGCTACACCTTC. This encodes CASSSRTGPNYGYTF.

The chain is built from TRBV7-6 and TRBJ1-3, with 11 bases identical to TRBD1. Germline V CDR1 and CDR2: SGHVS, FNYEAQ. The CDR3 totals 15 residues. J lost 11 bases, V lost 5 bases, and 11 bases had no gene match. The CDR3 protein is CASSARTGGGYPIYF. CDR3 DNA: TGTGCCAGCAGCGCCCGGACAGGGGGCGGGTACCCCATATATTTT. Filled out from reference TRBV7-6 and TRBJ1-3, the complete variable domain reads GAGVSQSPRYKVTKRGQDVALRCDPISGHVSLYWYRQALGQGPEFLTYFNYEAQQDKSGLPNDRFSAERPEGSISTLTIQRTEQRDSAMYRCASSARTGGGYPIYFGEGSWLTVV.